The entry that follows covers one TCR beta chain sequence. Its antigen is as yet unknown. At one end the junction does not follow the germline gene, possibly because of a read error. This sample includes further DNA sequences coding for the same CDR3. CDR1 and CDR2 from the germline V gene are SEHNR and FQNEAQ (reference sequence). CDR3 length: 16 amino acids. The sample comes from a study of cytomegalovirus exposure and HLA in healthy donors. Whole-study results and caveats: A later analysis linked around 15,000 TCR beta sequences to HLA alleles at 0.05 false discovery rate.

60 Vbeta and 13 Jbeta primers were used in PCR. Original methodology: About 10 million shared chains were among some 80 million unique TCR beta chains counted in a later analysis. Profiled with immunoSEQ multiplex PCR; TCRdb holds only in-frame clones, not every one. V, J and clone size are those of that table, while D and trimming were read from the DNA. Of fewer than 200,000 clones in the sample, less than 80% were seen once. The source material was PBMCs. The V gene is TRBV7-9, the J gene TRBJ1-3, with 7 bases aligning to TRBD1. The sequence derives from a female donor in good health and CMV-seronegative. CDR3 sequence reads: CASSLNNRGTGNTIYF. The CDR3 nucleotides read TGCGCCAGCAGCTTAAACAACAGGGGTACTGGAAACACCATATATTTT.